This paragraph covers one T cell receptor (beta chain) sequence. What it binds is not known. This specimen comes from a study of T cell responses to AZD1222 COVID-19 vaccine. General study points: Mapped onto spike, vaccine-associated CD4 TCRs spanned it and were dominant at 160-218 and 743-854. Spike-specific TCR breadth rose after two AZD1222 doses, and depth rose as well. Only after the peak T cell response were repertoires sampled. Reportedly, nearly half of unique spike TCRs recognized epitopes outside B.1.351/B.1.1.7 mutations.

The repertoire was sequenced with immunoSEQ multiplex PCR; TCRdb's copy has only in-frame clones and lacks some. The profile shows about 110,000 clones, more than 70% of them singletons. The ends were cut back, 5 bases at V and 3 bases at J, with 10 bases in the middle. The CDR3 has 13 residues. Germline values: CDR1 SGHNT, CDR2 YENEEA. The TCR originated in an adult in good health. The rearrangement links TRBV11-3 to TRBJ1-1; TRBD1 might be the D (5 bases). Here the sequenced sample was peripheral blood, taken on day 0 of MenACWY control vaccination. CDR3 sequence: CASSAGPDTEAFF. The CDR3 DNA reads as TGTGCCAGCAGCGCGGGACCGGACACTGAAGCTTTCTTT.